The 21 T cell receptor beta chains presented below share a single source sample, sequenced in a study of T cells in Graves' hyperthyroidism and ophthalmopathy (dated by TCRdb to between 2017 and 2020). The library was obtained by multiplex PCR. TCRdb records Illumina HiSeq 2000 as the sequencer. The TCR beta CDR3 regions were amplified from RNA transcripts. For the first round of RT-PCR on the TCR CDR3, the HTBI primer set was used together with the Qiagen OneStep RT-PCR kit. TCRdb trimmed the raw reads at Q25, called clones with MiXCR and kept productive beta chains. Every entry covers one CDR3 protein and lists the most common genes and DNA from its rows. In this sample the table shows about 640,000 distinct CDR3 sequences, about 20% of which occur a single time. The ten biggest clones cover under 35% of the sample. The sequencing input was blood. The receptors come from a young man with Graves' ophthalmopathy.

This chain joins TRBV14 and TRBJ2-1; D ambiguous. CDR1 SGHDN and CDR2 FVKESK come from the germline V gene. Trimming pared 1 base from V and 8 bases from J, leaving 18 bases between. This CDR3 has 16 amino acids. The CDR3 region has the DNA TGTGCCAGCAGCCAAGGGGTGGCGGTAGATGGGGATGAGCAGTTCTTC. Its translation is CASSQGVAVDGDEQFF.

This clonotype was detected only a few times. The chain recombines TRBV20-1 with TRBJ1-2; TRBD1 matches 9 bases. V was clipped by 0 bases and J by 5 bases; unmatched bases: 7. The CDR3 runs 15 residues. In germline, CDR1 is DFQATT, CDR2 SNEGSKA (reference sequence). CDR3 DNA: TGCAGTGCTAGAGATAAGGGACAGGGCTTGTATGGCTACACCTTC. This translates into CSARDKGQGLYGYTF.

This clonotype showed up just a few times. The CDR3 spells CASSPLYTDRALHTGELFF. The CDR3 bases are TGTGCCAGCAGTCCCTTATACACCGACAGGGCCTTACACACCGGGGAGCTGTTTTTT. The V gene is TRBV6-1, the J gene TRBJ2-2, with TRBD1 identical over 7 bases. The CDR3 has 19 residues. The ends lost 5 bases at V and 3 bases at J; junction bases unmatched: 18. Per the germline V gene, CDR1 is MNHNS and CDR2 is SASEGT.

This clonotype turned up a few times. The V call is TRBV6-2 or TRBV6-3, the J call TRBJ2-3, with 11 bases identical to TRBD2. Looked up from germline, CDR1 is MNHEY and CDR2 is SVGEGT. J gave up 4 bases and V 4 bases, and 4 bases lay outside the gene matches. This CDR3 comprises 15 residues. The CDR3 DNA sequence: TGTGCCAGCAGTTCCTTTAGCGGGAGGGCAGATACGCAGTATTTT. Translated: CASSSFSGRADTQYF.

The sample holds a few counts of this clonotype. A read error may account for a junction end that differs from germline. J is TRBJ2-1 and V is TRBV6-2 or TRBV6-3; 10 positions match TRBD1. Germline loops: CDR1 MNHEY, CDR2 SVGEGT. The CDR3 has 18 residues. Here the CDR3 reads CASSYPPLTGGSRDEHFF. CDR3 bases: TGTGCCAGCAGTTACCCCCCCCTGACAGGGGGCTCGAGGGATGAGCATTTCTTC.

The V and J genes are TRBV20-1 and TRBJ2-3, with no clear D. The CDR3 runs to 14 residues. The germline gives CDR1 DFQATT, CDR2 SNEGSKA (reference sequence). Trimming left V 3 bases short and J 0 bases short, with 10 bases between. This CDR3 reads CSASRSSSTDTQYF. The CDR3, as DNA: TGCAGTGCTAGCAGAAGCAGTAGCACAGATACGCAGTATTTT.

J is TRBJ1-5 and V is TRBV19, with D possibly being TRBD1 (5 bases). Germline lookup yields CDR1 LNHDA and CDR2 SQIVND (reference sequence). Trimming removed 3 bases at V and 3 bases at J, with 12 bases between. The CDR3 has 15 amino acids. The CDR3 DNA follows: TGTGCCAGTAGTATTGTACAGGAGGTCAATCAGCCCCAGCATTTT. Translating gives CASSIVQEVNQPQHF.

This clonotype was seen a few times. This chain uses TRBV28 with TRBJ2-5; 7 bases agree with TRBD2. The J call may be wrong; the DNA end is better matched by TRBJ2-1. The CDR3 extends over 16 amino acids. Germline-derived CDR1 and CDR2 are MDHEN and SYDVKM. CDR3 in amino acids: CASSLPPWGGEETQFF. The CDR3 DNA is TGTGCCAGCAGTTTACCTCCGTGGGGGGGGGAAGAGACCCAGTTCTTC.

This clonotype occurred many times. The genes are TRBV29-1 and TRBJ1-1; 7 bases are a match to TRBD1. This CDR3 comprises 14 residues. V shed 3 bases and J 0 bases; nucleotides not matched to a gene: 4. The germline gives CDR1 SQVTM, CDR2 ANQGSEA. In DNA form, the CDR3 reads TGCAGCGTTGAGGGGACAGAAATGAACACTGAAGCTTTCTTT. Encoded protein: CSVEGTEMNTEAFF.

This clonotype has a count of ten or more. The rearrangement uses TRBV11-2 and TRBJ2-2, with D possibly matching TRBD1 (5 bases). The CDR3 totals 16 residues. Germline V gives CDR1 SGHAT, CDR2 FQNNGV. Trimming cost V 5 bases and J 6 bases, with 19 bases left between them. CDR3 in amino acids: CASSRAEGVNSGELFF. For the CDR3, the DNA is TGTGCCAGCAGCAGAGCCGAAGGGGTTAACTCCGGGGAGCTGTTTTTT.

This clonotype was counted many times. CDR3 nucleotides: TGTGCCTGGAGGGAGGGGATTCGACAGAGCTCCTACGAGCAGTACTTC. The encoded protein is CAWREGIRQSSYEQYF. The chain recombines TRBV30 with TRBJ2-7; a possible D gene is TRBD2 (6 bases). The CDR3 contains 16 residues. Trimming left V 3 bases short and J 0 bases short, with 18 bases between. Germline V lookup: CDR1 GTSNPN, CDR2 SVGIG (reference sequence).

The sample holds a few counts of this clonotype. This chain connects TRBV24-1 to TRBJ2-3; tentatively, D is TRBD2 (6 bases). Trimming removed 6 bases from V and 3 bases from J, with 18 bases in between. CDR3 length: 16 residues. Germline CDR1 KGHDR, CDR2 SFDVKD. CDR3 loop: CATSPGGTWGTDTQYF. DNA of the CDR3: TGTGCCACCAGTCCTGGGGGGACCTGGGGGACAGATACGCAGTATTTT.

This clonotype was observed a few times. The chain employs TRBV6-2 or TRBV6-3 and TRBJ2-7; maybe TRBD2 (5 bases). This CDR3 region has 14 residues. V was clipped by 3 bases and J by 2 bases, with 11 bases between them. Germline CDR1 is MNHEY and CDR2 is SVGEGT. As DNA, the CDR3 is TGTGCCAGCAGTTATCAGCGGACCCCCTACGAGCAGTACTTC. Amino acids: CASSYQRTPYEQYF.

The genes are TRBV7-2 and TRBJ2-1; possible D gene TRBD2, 6 bases. The V end was cut by 8 bases, the J end by 6 bases, with 8 bases between. CDR1 and CDR2 from the germline V gene are SGHTA and FQGNSA. The CDR3 contains 11 residues. In DNA, the CDR3 is TGTGCCAGCTGGGAGGCCAATGAGCAGTTCTTC. This sequence encodes CASWEANEQFF.

This clonotype was picked up many times. The chain has TRBV12-3 or TRBV12-4 and TRBJ2-7; weak D call: TRBD2 (6 bases). Trimming took 1 base from V and 2 from J, leaving 15 bases between them. This CDR3 has 16 residues. CDR3 amino acids: CASSLGSGPKTYEQYF. The CDR3 nucleotides are TGTGCCAGCAGTTTAGGAAGCGGGCCTAAAACCTACGAGCAGTACTTC.

The J gene is TRBJ1-1, the V gene TRBV27; 8 positions match TRBD1. With 6 bases clipped from V and 8 bases from J, the junction kept 11 bases outside the gene matches. In germline, CDR1 is MNHEY, CDR2 SMNVEV (reference sequence). This CDR3 has 14 residues. For the CDR3, the DNA is TGTGCCAGCAGATCCGACAGGGGAGGTAAAGAAGCTTTCTTT. Translated: CASRSDRGGKEAFF.

The chain combines TRBV11-2 with TRBJ2-6; possibly TRBD2 for D (8 bases). V dropped 4 bases and J dropped 1 base, with 17 bases sitting between them. This CDR3 is built from 18 residues. Germline V lookup: CDR1 SGHAT, CDR2 FQNNGV. The CDR3 region has the DNA TGTGCCAGCAGCTCGGGGGGGACAGCGATGTCTGGGGCCAACGTCCTGACTTTC. Translating it yields CASSSGGTAMSGANVLTF.

This clonotype was counted only a few times. The CDR3 nucleotides are TGTGCCACCAGCAGTGCAGGGGGGCTAGCCAAAAACATTCAGTACTTC. Translation gives CATSSAGGLAKNIQYF. This chain links TRBV15 with TRBJ2-4; perhaps TRBD1 as D (7 bases). Per the germline V gene, CDR1 is LNHNV and CDR2 is YYDKDF (reference sequence). Trimming pared 3 bases from V and 0 bases from J, leaving 12 bases between. The CDR3 runs to 16 residues.

V gene TRBV7-9 combines with J gene TRBJ2-5; possibly TRBD2 for D (6 bases). With 1 base removed from V and 7 bases from J, the gap between germline ends came to 16 bases. This CDR3 has 15 amino acids. Looked up from germline, CDR1 is SEHNR and CDR2 is FQNEAQ (reference sequence). The CDR3 reads CASSLGSVGSGTQYF. In DNA, the CDR3 is TGTGCCAGCAGCTTAGGGTCAGTCGGGAGCGGGACCCAGTACTTC.

This clonotype showed up just a few times. The rearrangement links TRBV7-8 to TRBJ1-4, with 7 bases matching TRBD1. CDR3 length: 14 amino acids. With 5 bases clipped from V and 5 bases from J, the junction kept 5 bases outside the gene matches. Germline V CDR1 and CDR2: SGHVS, FQNEAQ. The CDR3 DNA reads TGTGCCAGCAGCCGTACAGGGGAAAATGAAAAACTGTTTTTT. It encodes CASSRTGENEKLFF. Filled out from reference TRBV7-8 and TRBJ1-4, the complete variable domain reads GAGVSQSPRYKVAKRGQDVALRCDPISGHVSLFWYQQALGQGPEFLTYFQNEAQLDKSGLPSDRFFAERPEGSVSTLKIQRTQQEDSAVYLCASSRTGENEKLFFGSGTQLSVL.

The rearrangement links TRBV12-3 or TRBV12-4 to TRBJ2-3; TRBD2 matches 8 bases. This CDR3 region has 17 residues. V gave up 7 bases and J gave up 5 bases; unmatched junction bases: 17. The CDR3: CASKLLRGGVGVDTQYF. The CDR3, as DNA: TGTGCCAGCAAATTACTTCGGGGGGGCGTTGGTGTAGATACGCAGTATTTT.